These T cell receptor beta chains were read from a single sample in a study of response to subunit inactivated influenza vaccine. One entry per CDR3 protein, called by TCRdb with MiXCR from the RT-PCR reads. The sample carries 500,000 to 750,000 distinct CDR3 sequences, 14% recorded once. The sample was PBMCs from blood, taken 11 to 12 days after vaccination. The source is a man aged 45-65 years who received an inactivated influenza vaccine. Each CDR3 is given with its conserved first and last residue. The order of the fields is D gene, clone size, V gene, J gene, CDR3 length, CDR3 DNA, CDR3 protein. D genes are given only for firm matches. The size entry is marked missing in some rows and otherwise reads once, few, many or a size class.

d_gene: -; abundance: many; v_gene: TRBV3-1; j_gene: TRBJ2-7; len: 12; CDR3nt: TGTGCCAGCAGCCTTGCAGAATACGAGCAGTACTTC; CDR3aa: CASSLAEYEQYF
d_gene: TRBD2; abundance: many; v_gene: TRBV28; j_gene: TRBJ2-7; len: 13; CDR3nt: TGTGCCAGCTTCTCCGGACTAGATCACGAGCAGTACTTC; CDR3aa: CASFSGLDHEQYF
d_gene: -; abundance: -; v_gene: TRBV7-2; j_gene: TRBJ2-1; len: 16; CDR3nt: TGTGCCAGCAGCACCCCGTCCTGGACAGCTCACAATGAGCAGTTCTTC; CDR3aa: CASSTPSWTAHNEQFF
d_gene: TRBD1; abundance: few; v_gene: TRBV12-3/TRBV12-4; j_gene: TRBJ1-5; len: 15; CDR3nt: TGTGCCAGCAGTTCCGGGACAGACCTCAATCAGCCCCAGCATTTT; CDR3aa: CASSSGTDLNQPQHF
d_gene: -; abundance: many; v_gene: TRBV24-1; j_gene: TRBJ2-1; len: 11; CDR3nt: TGTGCCACCAGTGTAGGAGTTGAGCAGTTCTTC; CDR3aa: CATSVGVEQFF
d_gene: -; abundance: many; v_gene: TRBV15; j_gene: TRBJ2-3; len: 17; CDR3nt: TGTGCCACCAGCAGAGATCTACAGGGTGGCCTGAGAGATACGCAGTATTTT; CDR3aa: CATSRDLQGGLRDTQYF
d_gene: -; abundance: -; v_gene: TRBV28; j_gene: TRBJ1-3; len: 15; CDR3nt: TGTGCCAGCAGTCCGCCAGCCATCTCTGGAAACACCATATATTTT; CDR3aa: CASSPPAISGNTIYF
d_gene: -; abundance: few; v_gene: TRBV2; j_gene: TRBJ2-5; len: 14; CDR3nt: TGTGCCAGCAGTAGGGACGGGGCAAGGGAGACCCAGTACTTC; CDR3aa: CASSRDGARETQYF
d_gene: TRBD1; abundance: few; v_gene: TRBV28; j_gene: TRBJ2-5; len: 15; CDR3nt: TGTGCCAGCTTCCTCAAAGGGACAGGGAAAGAGACCCAGTACTTC; CDR3aa: CASFLKGTGKETQYF
d_gene: TRBD2; abundance: -; v_gene: TRBV9; j_gene: TRBJ2-7; len: 16; CDR3nt: TGTGCCAGCAGCCCGAGGGGGACTAGCGGGAACTACGAGCAGTACTTC; CDR3aa: CASSPRGTSGNYEQYF
d_gene: -; abundance: many; v_gene: TRBV30; j_gene: TRBJ2-7; len: 13; CDR3nt: TGTGCCTGGAGCAGGGGCCATACCTACGAGCAGTACTTC; CDR3aa: CAWSRGHTYEQYF
d_gene: TRBD2; abundance: few; v_gene: TRBV5-1; j_gene: TRBJ2-2; len: 16; CDR3nt: TGCGCCAGCCGGAGGACTAGCGGGACGAACACCGGGGAGCTGTTTTTT; CDR3aa: CASRRTSGTNTGELFF
d_gene: -; abundance: -; v_gene: TRBV2; j_gene: TRBJ2-1; len: 14; CDR3nt: TGTGCCAGCAGTGTCTTGGGAAAGAGCGATGAGCAGTTCTTC; CDR3aa: CASSVLGKSDEQFF
d_gene: TRBD1; abundance: few; v_gene: TRBV20-1; j_gene: TRBJ2-7; len: 14; CDR3nt: TGCAGTGCCGCCGGGACAGGGGGCCCCTACGAGCAGTACTTC; CDR3aa: CSAAGTGGPYEQYF
d_gene: TRBD1; abundance: few; v_gene: TRBV5-1; j_gene: TRBJ1-2; len: 14; CDR3nt: TGCGCCAGCAGCTCGGGGACAGGGCGCGATGGCTACACCTTC; CDR3aa: CASSSGTGRDGYTF
d_gene: -; abundance: -; v_gene: TRBV20-1; j_gene: TRBJ1-3; len: 15; CDR3nt: TGCAGTGCTAGAGATGTGGGGAGCTCTGGAAACACCATATATTTT; CDR3aa: CSARDVGSSGNTIYF
d_gene: -; abundance: -; v_gene: TRBV28; j_gene: TRBJ2-5; len: 15; CDR3nt: TGTGCCAGCAGTAAGACGAAGTTACACCAAGAGACCCAGTACTTC; CDR3aa: CASSKTKLHQETQYF
d_gene: TRBD1; abundance: -; v_gene: TRBV5-1; j_gene: TRBJ1-1; len: 16; CDR3nt: TGCGCCAGCAGCCTCGGGACAGGGGGCGCTGACACTGAAGCTTTCTTT; CDR3aa: CASSLGTGGADTEAFF
d_gene: -; abundance: few; v_gene: TRBV11-2; j_gene: TRBJ1-2; len: 17; CDR3nt: TGTGCCAGCAGCTTAGATCGTACAGGATTGATTAACTATGGCTACACCTTC; CDR3aa: CASSLDRTGLINYGYTF
d_gene: TRBD2; abundance: -; v_gene: TRBV24-1; j_gene: TRBJ2-1; len: 16; CDR3nt: TGTGCCACCAGTGATTCGACTAGCGATTACTACAATGAGCAGTTCTTC; CDR3aa: CATSDSTSDYYNEQFF
d_gene: -; abundance: few; v_gene: TRBV5-5; j_gene: TRBJ2-3; len: 15; CDR3nt: TGTGCCAGCAGCTTGGAGGCCAGTAGCACAGATACGCAGTATTTT; CDR3aa: CASSLEASSTDTQYF
d_gene: TRBD1; abundance: -; v_gene: TRBV5-1; j_gene: TRBJ1-1; len: 15; CDR3nt: TGCGCCAGCAGCCCCGGGACAGGGGTGAACACTGAAGCTTTCTTT; CDR3aa: CASSPGTGVNTEAFF
d_gene: TRBD1; abundance: -; v_gene: TRBV28; j_gene: TRBJ1-5; len: 17; CDR3nt: TGTGCCAGCAGTTTATGGGGACTGAAGGGGGCAAGTCAGCCCCAGCATTTT; CDR3aa: CASSLWGLKGASQPQHF
d_gene: -; abundance: many; v_gene: TRBV5-5; j_gene: TRBJ2-5; len: 15; CDR3nt: TGTGCCAGCAGCCCCCAGGGGGGGTCCCAAGAGACCCAGTACTTC; CDR3aa: CASSPQGGSQETQYF
d_gene: -; abundance: few; v_gene: TRBV9; j_gene: TRBJ2-1; len: 15; CDR3nt: TGTGCCAGCAGCGTAGAGGCCAGCTCCTACAATGAGCAGTTCTTC; CDR3aa: CASSVEASSYNEQFF
d_gene: TRBD2; abundance: few; v_gene: TRBV28; j_gene: TRBJ2-7; len: 14; CDR3nt: TGTGCCAGCAGTTTCACTAGCGGGGGCGGCGAGCAGTACTTC; CDR3aa: CASSFTSGGGEQYF
d_gene: -; abundance: -; v_gene: TRBV7-2; j_gene: TRBJ1-1; len: 13; CDR3nt: TGTGCCAGCAGCAAAAGCGTGAACACTGAAGCTTTCTTT; CDR3aa: CASSKSVNTEAFF
d_gene: -; abundance: -; v_gene: TRBV12-3/TRBV12-4; j_gene: TRBJ2-5; len: 12; CDR3nt: TGTGCCAGCAGGGATCCAGGGGGGCCCCAGTACTTC; CDR3aa: CASRDPGGPQYF
d_gene: -; abundance: few; v_gene: TRBV12-3/TRBV12-4; j_gene: TRBJ2-1; len: 14; CDR3nt: TGTGCCAGCAGTTTAGACGGACCCGCAGGTGCCCAGTTCTTC; CDR3aa: CASSLDGPAGAQFF
d_gene: -; abundance: -; v_gene: TRBV20-1; j_gene: TRBJ2-1; len: 13; CDR3nt: TGCAGTGCTCGGGACCGAAGCTACAATGAGCAGTTCTTC; CDR3aa: CSARDRSYNEQFF
d_gene: TRBD2; abundance: once; v_gene: TRBV7-2; j_gene: TRBJ2-7; len: 16; CDR3nt: TGTGCCAGCAGCCCCCAAGGCGGGAGACAGATCTACGAGCAGTACTTC; CDR3aa: CASSPQGGRQIYEQYF
d_gene: -; abundance: few; v_gene: TRBV11-2; j_gene: TRBJ2-1; len: 16; CDR3nt: TGTGCCAGCAGCTTAGTATCGAACCCGTCCTACAATGAGCAGTTCTTC; CDR3aa: CASSLVSNPSYNEQFF
d_gene: TRBD2; abundance: few; v_gene: TRBV28; j_gene: TRBJ2-1; len: 11; CDR3nt: TGTGCCACAATAGCGGGATGGATGCAGTTCTTC; CDR3aa: CATIAGWMQFF
d_gene: -; abundance: many; v_gene: TRBV5-1; j_gene: TRBJ2-1; len: 13; CDR3nt: TGCGCCAGCAGCTGGGGAACGGCCTTTGAGCAGTTCTTC; CDR3aa: CASSWGTAFEQFF
d_gene: TRBD2; abundance: many; v_gene: TRBV28; j_gene: TRBJ2-5; len: 18; CDR3nt: TGTGCCAGCAGTGGGACTAGCGGGAGGAATTTTTTTATAGAGACCCAGTACTTC; CDR3aa: CASSGTSGRNFFIETQYF
d_gene: -; abundance: few; v_gene: TRBV9; j_gene: TRBJ2-2; len: 13; CDR3nt: TGTGCCAGCAGCGCGACCTCCTACGGGGAGCTGTTTTTT; CDR3aa: CASSATSYGELFF
d_gene: -; abundance: -; v_gene: TRBV7-2; j_gene: TRBJ2-7; len: 15; CDR3nt: TGTGCCAGCAGCTTACTAGGGGGTGCCACCTACGAGCAGTACTTC; CDR3aa: CASSLLGGATYEQYF
d_gene: -; abundance: few; v_gene: TRBV18; j_gene: TRBJ2-7; len: 15; CDR3nt: TGTGCCAGCTCACCCGTCAAGGGGCCTGGGAACGAGCAGTACTTC; CDR3aa: CASSPVKGPGNEQYF
d_gene: -; abundance: -; v_gene: TRBV20-1; j_gene: TRBJ2-1; len: 14; CDR3nt: TGCAGGCCCCCGGGGCTAGTCTCCTACAATGAGCAGTTCTTC; CDR3aa: CRPPGLVSYNEQFF
d_gene: TRBD1; abundance: -; v_gene: TRBV27; j_gene: TRBJ2-5; len: 16; CDR3nt: TGTGCCAGCAGTCCAGAAGGGGGGACAGGCGTTCGGCCCCAGTACTTC; CDR3aa: CASSPEGGTGVRPQYF
d_gene: -; abundance: few; v_gene: TRBV4-2; j_gene: TRBJ2-7; len: 17; CDR3nt: TGTGCCAGCAGCCAAGATACAGCCGGACACCGGCCCTACGAGCAGTACTTC; CDR3aa: CASSQDTAGHRPYEQYF
d_gene: -; abundance: -; v_gene: TRBV6-2/TRBV6-3; j_gene: TRBJ2-1; len: 14; CDR3nt: TGTGCCAGCAGTTGGGGGTCCGTGGCCAATGAGCAGTTCTTC; CDR3aa: CASSWGSVANEQFF
d_gene: -; abundance: -; v_gene: TRBV25-1; j_gene: TRBJ1-3; len: 15; CDR3nt: TGTGCCAGCAGTGAATTCGGGGGTTTTGGAAACACCATATATTTT; CDR3aa: CASSEFGGFGNTIYF
d_gene: -; abundance: once; v_gene: TRBV7-9; j_gene: TRBJ2-7; len: 15; CDR3nt: TGTTCCGGCAGCTTAGGGGGACTTGTCTCCTACGAGCAGTACTTC; CDR3aa: CSGSLGGLVSYEQYF
d_gene: TRBD1; abundance: -; v_gene: TRBV19; j_gene: TRBJ2-5; len: 15; CDR3nt: TGTGCCAGTAGTACGGACAGGGACGTCGAGGAGACCCAGTACTTC; CDR3aa: CASSTDRDVEETQYF
d_gene: TRBD1; abundance: few; v_gene: TRBV6-1; j_gene: TRBJ2-2; len: 16; CDR3nt: TGTGCCAGCAGTCGTCCGGGACAGGGGCGCACCGGGGAGCTGTTTTTT; CDR3aa: CASSRPGQGRTGELFF
d_gene: -; abundance: many; v_gene: TRBV5-1; j_gene: TRBJ1-4; len: 14; CDR3nt: TGCGCCAGCAGCCCCGGAGGCCGGAATGAAAAACTGTTTTTT; CDR3aa: CASSPGGRNEKLFF
d_gene: TRBD2; abundance: -; v_gene: TRBV11-2; j_gene: TRBJ2-3; len: 17; CDR3nt: TGTGCCAGCAGCTTAGACCTAGCGGGAGGAAGAAGGGATACGCAGTATTTT; CDR3aa: CASSLDLAGGRRDTQYF
d_gene: TRBD2; abundance: many; v_gene: TRBV7-2; j_gene: TRBJ2-1; len: 14; CDR3nt: TGTGCCAGCAGCTCGGGACTAGCGGGAGAAGTAGCGTTCTTC; CDR3aa: CASSSGLAGEVAFF
d_gene: -; abundance: few; v_gene: TRBV20-1; j_gene: TRBJ1-2; len: 14; CDR3nt: TGCAGTGCTAGAGGGGGGGGCACTAACTATGGCTACACCTTC; CDR3aa: CSARGGGTNYGYTF
d_gene: -; abundance: -; v_gene: TRBV20-1; j_gene: TRBJ2-1; len: 15; CDR3nt: TGCAGTGCTAGACCCGGGGGCCAGTTCCACAATGAGCAGTTCTTC; CDR3aa: CSARPGGQFHNEQFF
d_gene: -; abundance: many; v_gene: TRBV29-1; j_gene: TRBJ2-1; len: 15; CDR3nt: TGCAGCGTTGCTGTCCCCCCCACCCAATACAATGAGCAGTTCTTC; CDR3aa: CSVAVPPTQYNEQFF
d_gene: TRBD1; abundance: -; v_gene: TRBV12-3/TRBV12-4; j_gene: TRBJ1-5; len: 15; CDR3nt: TGTGCCAGCAGTGAAACAGGGGGATACAATCAGCCCCAGCATTTT; CDR3aa: CASSETGGYNQPQHF
d_gene: -; abundance: -; v_gene: TRBV5-5; j_gene: TRBJ2-2; len: 16; CDR3nt: TGTGCCAGCAGCTTGGCTTCACCGGCGAACACCGGGGAGCTGTTTTTT; CDR3aa: CASSLASPANTGELFF
d_gene: -; abundance: few; v_gene: TRBV12-3/TRBV12-4; j_gene: TRBJ2-3; len: 15; CDR3nt: TGTGCCAGCAGTTTTTTAGAGACTCCCACAGATACGCAGTATTTT; CDR3aa: CASSFLETPTDTQYF
d_gene: -; abundance: once; v_gene: TRBV20-1; j_gene: TRBJ1-1; len: 14; CDR3nt: TGCAGTGCTAGCGGAGGATACCAAAACACTGAAGCTTTCTTT; CDR3aa: CSASGGYQNTEAFF
d_gene: -; abundance: -; v_gene: TRBV7-2; j_gene: TRBJ2-5; len: 14; CDR3nt: TGTGCCAGCAGCTTAGCTGGGCTAGCAGAGACCCAGTACTTC; CDR3aa: CASSLAGLAETQYF